This section outlines one T cell receptor (beta chain) sequence together with its context. Its antigen is undetermined. Sample time point: baseline, week 1 (first vaccination visit). Stated treatment: pre-vaccination baseline after standard-of-care therapy. Each astrocytoma in the donors was new, WHO grade 3 or 4, IDH1-mutant and ATRX-lost. The data were obtained in a study of a mutant IDH1 vaccine in newly diagnosed glioma. Study as a whole: Earlier treatment was radiotherapy, temozolomide, or both, with most getting both. Study-level points and caveats: Top peripheral T cell clonotype shifts appeared unrelated to pseudoprogression. Roughly 93% of patients showed vaccine-induced immune responses across multiple MHC alleles.

Trimming removed 9 bases from V and 5 bases from J, with 16 bases in between. This CDR3 has 13 residues. Per germline, CDR1 MNHEY and CDR2 SMNVEV (reference sequence). This table comes from immunoSEQ multiplex PCR, and its TCRdb copy is limited to in-frame clones, with some not included. The repertoire holds about 30,000 clones, with 82% as singletons. The specimen was PBMCs, collected from a glioma patient treated with radiotherapy, temozolomide or both. The chain uses TRBV27 and TRBJ1-1, with D possibly being TRBD1 (6 bases). This receptor was obtained from a man younger than 45 with glioma. CDR3 protein: CASTGSGSTEAFF. CDR3 DNA: TGTGCCAGTACAGGGTCGGGGAGTACTGAAGCTTTCTTT.